Here is one T cell receptor beta chain with its context. Original analysis: Reference gene primers were amplified, and this amplification served to estimate nucleated cell counts. Only in-frame clones appear in the TCRdb table, and some are missing; sequencing was by immunoSEQ multiplex PCR. V and J calls plus clone size are reproduced from that table; the DNA served to infer D and trimming. Of 60,000 to 75,000 clones detected, roughly 88% appear once; the ten largest clones hold 4% to 5.5%. The CDR3 consists of 18 residues. The V and J ends lost 4 bases and 2 bases respectively, with 23 bases between them. Germline V lookup: CDR1 SGHRS, CDR2 YFSETQ. The sample is drawn from a study of blood T cell repertoires in COVID-19. Study-level information: The samples span acute and convalescent COVID-19 from the United States, Italy and Spain. Nucleic acid was either cDNA or gDNA, and it came from T cells, B-cell-depleted T cells, or PBMCs.

Sequencing was performed on peripheral blood. The J gene is TRBJ2-3, the V gene TRBV5-1, with D tentatively TRBD2 (6 bases). The source of this sequence is a human donor in a cohort sampled during active COVID-19. CDR3 sequence reads: CASSPDHRRGGDTDTQYF. The CDR3 nucleotides are TGCGCCAGCAGCCCGGATCATCGAAGGGGCGGGGACACAGATACGCAGTATTTT.